The 22 T cell receptor beta chains below all came from one sample that was sequenced in a study of T cell responses to AZD1222 COVID-19 vaccine. The assay was immunoSEQ multiplex PCR, and TCRdb's table has in-frame clones only and misses some. The table includes around 100,000 clones, roughly nine tenths detected once. Source: peripheral blood, taken on day 0 of AZD1222 vaccination. The receptors stem from an adult in good health.

The chain recombines TRBV20-1 with TRBJ1-5; D remains ambiguous. Trimming pared 3 bases from V and 2 bases from J, leaving 11 bases between. CDR3 length: 14 amino acids. Germline V CDR1 and CDR2: DFQATT, SNEGSKA (reference sequence). This CDR3 is CSASSADGNQPQHF. The CDR3, as DNA: TGCAGTGCTAGTTCAGCGGATGGCAATCAGCCCCAGCATTTT.

The J gene is TRBJ2-4, the V gene TRBV19; D is perhaps TRBD1 (6 bases). V lost 6 bases and J lost 0, with 9 bases in between. Germline values: CDR1 LNHDA, CDR2 SQIVND (reference sequence). The CDR3 contains 14 residues. CDR3: CASRDSLAKNIQYF. The CDR3 DNA is TGTGCCAGTAGGGACAGTCTAGCCAAAAACATTCAGTACTTC. Together with reference TRBV19 and TRBJ2-4, the CDR3 gives the full variable domain: DGGITQSPKYLFRKEGQNVTLSCEQNLNHDAMYWYRQDPGQGLRLIYYSQIVNDFQKGDIAEGYSVSREKKESFPLTVTSAQKNPTAFYLCASRDSLAKNIQYFGAGTRLSVL.

The chain combines TRBV28 with TRBJ2-2; D assignment may be TRBD1 or TRBD2 (5 bases each). Germline V lookup: CDR1 MDHEN, CDR2 SYDVKM. V was shortened by 2 bases and J by 6 bases, with 19 bases between the two germline ends. The CDR3 spans 17 residues. The CDR3 reads CASSLRTWGRRAGELFF. The DNA of the CDR3 is TGTGCCAGCAGTTTAAGAACGTGGGGACGTAGGGCCGGGGAGCTGTTTTTT.

This CDR3 is CASSSAGGAVYGYTF. Here the CDR3 DNA reads TGTGCCAGCAGCTCAGCAGGGGGCGCAGTCTATGGCTACACCTTC. The rearrangement uses TRBV7-2 and TRBJ1-2, with 8 bases fitting TRBD1. This CDR3 comprises 15 residues. CDR1 and CDR2 from the germline V gene are SGHTA and FQGNSA. The V segment lost 4 bases and the J segment 4 bases; nucleotides outside the gene matches: 8.

This chain connects TRBV4-1 to TRBJ2-1, with D hard to call. With 2 bases removed from V and 15 bases from J, the gap between germline ends came to 17 bases. The CDR3 covers 13 residues. The V gene's germline CDR1 is MGHRA and CDR2 YSYEKL. The CDR3 region is CASSQSDPLQPFF. In nucleotides, the CDR3 is TGCGCCAGCAGCCAATCGGACCCCCTCCAGCCGTTCTTC.

V and J are TRBV18 and TRBJ2-7, with D possibly being TRBD1 or TRBD2 (5 bases each). Trimming took 5 bases from V and 2 from J, leaving 10 bases between them. The CDR3 runs 13 residues. Germline V gene lookup returns CDR1 KGHSH and CDR2 LQKENI. The CDR3 spells CASSGDGAYEQYF. For the CDR3, the DNA is TGTGCCAGCTCAGGGGACGGAGCCTACGAGCAGTACTTC.

This chain connects TRBV7-2 to TRBJ2-7, with D unresolved. With 2 bases removed from V and 2 bases from J, the gap between germline ends came to 4 bases. CDR3 size: 12 residues. Looked up from germline, CDR1 is SGHTA and CDR2 is FQGNSA. DNA for the CDR3: TGTGCCAGCAGCTTATCAACCTACGAGCAGTACTTC. This sequence encodes CASSLSTYEQYF. The variable domain in full, completed from reference TRBV7-2 and TRBJ2-7, reads GAGVSQSPSNKVTEKGKDVELRCDPISGHTALYWYRQSLGQGLEFLIYFQGNSAPDKSGLPSDRFSAERTGGSVSTLTIQRTQQEDSAVYLCASSLSTYEQYFGPGTRLTVT.

The V call is TRBV30, the J call TRBJ2-2; either TRBD1 or TRBD2 may supply D (7 bases each). Germline values: CDR1 GTSNPN, CDR2 SVGIG (reference sequence). The CDR3 consists of 16 residues. V lost 1 base and J 4 bases, leaving 16 bases between the germline ends. The CDR3 spells CAWSGGGQSLTGELFF. For the CDR3, the DNA is TGTGCCTGGAGTGGGGGGGGACAGAGCCTCACCGGGGAGCTGTTTTTT.

The V gene is TRBV12-3 or TRBV12-4, the J gene TRBJ2-1, with TRBD1 identical over 7 bases. The CDR3 loop spans 12 amino acids. V lost 7 bases and J lost 8; bases outside the gene matches: 5. The CDR3 spells CASNRGSDEQFF. CDR3 nucleotides: TGTGCCAGCAACAGGGGTTCGGATGAGCAGTTCTTC.

The chain links TRBV14 to TRBJ2-1; 7 nucleotides match TRBD2. This CDR3 has 14 amino acids. Germline assignment: CDR1 SGHDN and CDR2 FVKESK. Germline trimming cut 3 bases from V and 9 bases from J; bases unmatched to any gene: 8. The CDR3 reads CASSQWAGEGEQFF. The CDR3 bases are TGTGCCAGCAGCCAGTGGGCGGGAGAGGGTGAGCAGTTCTTC.

The gene calls are TRBV5-4 and TRBJ2-5; D might be TRBD2 (5 bases). Germline V gene lookup returns CDR1 SGHNT and CDR2 YYREEE (reference sequence). The CDR3 extends over 14 amino acids. V gave up 2 bases and J gave up 2 bases, with 10 bases separating them. The CDR3 bases are TGTGCCAGCAGCTTCCCGGGATATCAAGAGACCCAGTACTTC. Its protein product is CASSFPGYQETQYF.

CDR3 sequence (DNA): TGTGCCAGCAGCCCGAGCCCGGGGGGCTACTCCTATGGCTACACCTTC. Its protein product is CASSPSPGGYSYGYTF. The chain combines TRBV11-2 with TRBJ1-2; a possible D gene is TRBD1 (6 bases). Trimming took off 5 bases at V and 4 bases at J, with 20 bases between the two ends. There are 16 residues in the CDR3. Per the germline V gene, CDR1 is SGHAT and CDR2 is FQNNGV.

The V and J genes are TRBV5-1 and TRBJ2-3, with TRBD1 matching over 10 bases. Germline lookup yields CDR1 SGHRS and CDR2 YFSETQ. Trimming removed 4 bases from V and 4 bases from J; junction bases left unmatched: 9. This CDR3 has 16 residues. CDR3 loop: CASSGGTGEGADTQYF. Written as DNA, the CDR3 is TGCGCCAGCAGCGGCGGGACAGGGGAAGGGGCAGATACGCAGTATTTT.

This sequence joins TRBV19 and TRBJ2-6, with D perhaps TRBD1 (6 bases). The V gene's germline CDR1 is LNHDA and CDR2 SQIVND (reference sequence). This CDR3 comprises 15 residues. The germline V and J ends were trimmed by 7 bases and 3 bases, with 13 bases remaining between them. The CDR3 loop reads CASTTTGIGANVLTF. The CDR3 coding sequence is TGTGCCAGTACTACAACAGGGATTGGGGCCAACGTCCTGACTTTC.

The V gene is TRBV2, the J gene TRBJ1-3; TRBD1 aligns across 7 bases. The CDR3 spans 14 residues. CDR1 and CDR2 from the germline V gene are SNHLY and FYNNEI. V dropped 6 bases and J dropped 2; count of bases not matched to a gene: 4. In DNA form, the CDR3 reads TGTGCCAGCAGGCCACAGGGGACTGGAAACACCATATATTTT. Residues: CASRPQGTGNTIYF.

This rearrangement joins TRBV2 to TRBJ2-5, with a tentative D call TRBD2 (6 bases). The ends were cut back, 8 bases at V and 3 bases at J, with 7 bases in the middle. The length of the CDR3 is 11 residues. In germline, CDR1 is SNHLY, CDR2 FYNNEI. CDR3 bases: TGTGCCAGCGAGCGGGAAGAGACCCAGTACTTC. Its translation is CASEREETQYF.

The chain has TRBV18 and TRBJ1-4; TRBD1 is a possible D gene (5 bases). This CDR3 spans 14 amino acids. Between the trimmed V and J ends, which lost 3 bases and 7 bases, there was a span of 12 bases. Germline-derived CDR1 and CDR2 are KGHSH and LQKENI. Written as DNA, the CDR3 is TGTGCCAGCTCACCGGGACGGGGAGGTGAAAAACTGTTTTTT. This encodes CASSPGRGGEKLFF.

The rearrangement links TRBV7-2 to TRBJ2-5, with D possibly matching TRBD2 (6 bases). Per germline, CDR1 SGHTA and CDR2 FQGNSA. V was clipped by 0 bases and J by 1 base, with 6 bases between them. The CDR3 length is 14 residues. CDR3 loop: CASSLAGGQETQYF. CDR3 coding DNA: TGTGCCAGCAGCTTAGCGGGGGGCCAAGAGACCCAGTACTTC.

J is TRBJ1-5 and V is TRBV4-1, with 7 bases identical to TRBD1. Germline CDR1 reads MGHRA; CDR2 reads YSYEKL. CDR3 size: 18 residues. The ends lost 1 base at V and 0 bases at J; junction bases unmatched: 9. Written as DNA, the CDR3 is TGCGCCAGCAGCCAAGCGGTAGGCGGGACAGATAGCAATCAGCCCCAGCATTTT. Encoded protein: CASSQAVGGTDSNQPQHF.

The rearrangement links TRBV28 to TRBJ1-1; 7 positions match TRBD1. Germline-derived CDR1 and CDR2 are MDHEN and SYDVKM. CDR3 length: 15 amino acids. Losses at the gene ends were 5 bases for V and 4 bases for J; bases not matched to a gene: 10. The CDR3 reads CASSKYRGLGTEAFF. The CDR3 nucleotides read TGTGCCAGCAGTAAATACAGGGGATTGGGCACTGAAGCTTTCTTT.

This chain links TRBV3-1 (or the pseudogene TRBV3-2) with TRBJ1-1; TRBD1 matches at 7 bases. V was pared by 4 bases and J by 4 bases, with 9 bases of the junction left unmatched. Germline V gene data show CDR1 as LGHDT and CDR2 as YNNKEL (reference sequence). There are 15 residues in the CDR3. For the CDR3, the DNA is TGTGCCAGCAGCCTAAGCCGACAGGGACTCACTGAAGCTTTCTTT. This gives the protein CASSLSRQGLTEAFF.

This sequence joins TRBV7-2 and TRBJ1-3; tentatively, D is TRBD1 (6 bases). Germline V CDR1 and CDR2: SGHTA, FQGNSA. V was clipped by 1 base and J by 0 bases, with 10 bases between them. CDR3 size: 16 residues. CDR3 DNA sequence: TGTGCCAGCAGCTTAGTGACAGGAACCTCTGGAAACACCATATATTTT. This sequence encodes CASSLVTGTSGNTIYF.